The clone carrying this T cell receptor beta chain was seen a single time. The sample is drawn from a study of shared clonotypes between healthy human individuals. Turning to the study itself: Aged between 18 and 49, the donors were a couple of women and a few men. Each donor contributed plates that comprised three CD4 naive, three CD4 memory, two CD8 naive and one CD8 memory.

V was pared by 2 bases and J by 3 bases, with 5 bases of the junction left unmatched. From germline, CDR1 is SGDLS and CDR2 YYNGEE. The CDR3 contains 14 residues. Using immunoSEQ multiplex PCR, the repertoire was profiled, and TCRdb retains in-frame clones only, with some absent. Of roughly 2 million clones listed, about 95% are singletons. Naive CD8 cells were CD45RO-negative, positively selected for CCR7, excluding terminally differentiated effector memory CD45RA+ cells. The sequencing input was naive CD8+ T cells sorted from blood. This receptor was obtained from a man aged 18 to 35 in good health. The chain links TRBV9 to TRBJ2-7; 7 bases are a match to TRBD2. The CDR3 is CASSVREGVYEQYF. CDR3 nucleotides: TGTGCCAGCAGCGTCAGGGAGGGTGTCTACGAGCAGTACTTC.